This passage covers 20 T cell receptor beta chains from one sample sequenced in a study of CD8 T cells in Susac syndrome. With random hexamers, 0.5 to 1 ug RNA was reverse transcribed. TCRdb re-analysed the immunoSEQ multiplex PCR reads in MiXCR, keeping a single row per CDR3 protein. The repertoire consists of 170,000 or so distinct CDR3 sequences, with roughly 92% occurring once and the leading ten covering around 0.097%. The sample was CD4+ T cells from PBMCs. The source is a human donor with multiple sclerosis.

This CDR3 reads CASTKLAGGLYEQYF. CDR3 coding DNA: TGTGCCAGCACCAAGCTAGCGGGAGGGCTCTACGAGCAGTACTTC. The V and J genes are TRBV6-5 and TRBJ2-7; TRBD2 matches at 12 bases. Germline values: CDR1 MNHEY, CDR2 SVGAGI. The trim removed 7 bases at V and 3 bases at J, leaving 7 bases unmatched. The CDR3 runs to 15 residues.

The rearrangement uses TRBV27 and TRBJ2-7; D call uncertain. Germline CDR1 MNHEY, CDR2 SMNVEV (reference sequence). The CDR3 is made up of 13 amino acids. V lost 0 bases and J 4 bases, leaving 7 bases between the germline ends. CDR3 DNA sequence: TGTGCCAGCAGTTTATCAGGGCAGTACGAGCAGTACTTC. Residues: CASSLSGQYEQYF.

The chain is built from TRBV5-1 and TRBJ1-4, with unresolved D. V lost 2 bases to trimming and J lost 4 bases, with 9 bases between them. The CDR3 sequence is 14 residues long. The germline gives CDR1 SGHRS, CDR2 YFSETQ. The CDR3 region is CASSFSGINEKLFF. DNA for the CDR3: TGCGCCAGCAGCTTTTCTGGGATTAATGAAAAACTGTTTTTT.

This clonotype is a singleton in its sample. This chain uses TRBV12-3 or TRBV12-4 with TRBJ1-1; D may be TRBD1 (5 bases). There are 11 residues in the CDR3. Trimming removed 8 bases from V and 10 bases from J, with 14 bases in between. CDR3 amino acids: CASGGVSAAFF. The CDR3 DNA reads as TGTGCCAGCGGGGGGGTCTCGGCAGCTTTCTTT.

The chain carries TRBV7-9 and TRBJ1-6, with 8 positions matching TRBD1. CDR3 length equals 14 residues. The V gene's germline CDR1 is SEHNR and CDR2 FQNEAQ (reference sequence). After removal of 5 bases from V and 7 bases from J, the junction contained 4 bases not matched to a gene. As DNA, the CDR3 is TGTGCCAGCAGCGGACAGGGCTGGAATTCACCCCTCCACTTT. It yields the protein CASSGQGWNSPLHF.

V is TRBV7-2 and J is TRBJ1-3, with 8 bases aligning to TRBD1. The V segment lost 5 bases and the J segment 5 bases; nucleotides outside the gene matches: 8. The CDR3 length is 15 residues. Germline CDR1 SGHTA, CDR2 FQGNSA. The CDR3 nucleotides are TGTGCCAGCAGCGCAAAAGGACAGGGAAGAAACACCATATATTTT. This codes for CASSAKGQGRNTIYF.

J is TRBJ2-3 and V is TRBV2; D remains ambiguous. Germline V gene sequence: CDR1 SNHLY, CDR2 FYNNEI. The CDR3 totals 13 residues. Trimming removed 7 bases at V and 3 bases at J, with 11 bases between. The CDR3 protein is CASTVSSTDTQYF. Written as DNA, the CDR3 is TGTGCCAGCACTGTATCTTCGACAGATACGCAGTATTTT.

The DNA of the CDR3 is TGTGCCAGCTCACGAGGCAACACCGGGGAGCTGTTTTTT. Its translation is CASSRGNTGELFF. V and J are TRBV18 and TRBJ2-2, with D uncertain. Germline CDR1 is KGHSH and CDR2 is LQKENI. Trimming took off 4 bases at V and 2 bases at J, with 5 bases between the two ends. CDR3 length: 13 amino acids.

V usage is TRBV3-1 and J usage is TRBJ2-3; tentative D call: TRBD1 (5 bases). The CDR3 has 14 residues. V lost 2 bases to trimming and J lost 6 bases, with 12 bases between them. From germline, CDR1 is LGHDT and CDR2 YNNKEL (reference sequence). The CDR3 coding sequence is TGTGCCAGCAGCCAATCCAGGGCTGGGGATACGCAGTATTTT. Its translation is CASSQSRAGDTQYF.

The chain has TRBV3-1 and TRBJ1-1, with D possibly matching TRBD1 (6 bases). The V gene lost 4 bases and the J gene lost 7 bases, with 19 bases spanning the gap. Germline values: CDR1 LGHDT, CDR2 YNNKEL (reference sequence). The CDR3 runs to 15 residues. This CDR3 reads CASSPRIWGAVEAFF. The DNA for the CDR3 is TGTGCCAGCAGCCCTCGAATCTGGGGGGCGGTTGAAGCTTTCTTT.

J is TRBJ2-3 and V is TRBV7-8, with D maybe TRBD2 (5 bases). Germline V gives CDR1 SGHVS, CDR2 FQNEAQ. V was clipped by 5 bases and J by 4 bases, with 10 bases between them. This CDR3 contains 13 residues. The CDR3 nucleotides are TGTGCCAGCAGCCGCCGGGGTTCAGATACGCAGTATTTT. This codes for CASSRRGSDTQYF.

The chain joins TRBV28 to TRBJ2-4; the match to TRBD1 covers 7 bases. V was clipped by 8 bases and J by 9 bases; unmatched bases: 13. From germline, CDR1 is MDHEN and CDR2 SYDVKM. CDR3 length: 14 residues. The CDR3, as DNA: TGTGCCAGCTCGAGGGGGCCTCAGATGGCCATTCAGTACTTC. It is translated as CASSRGPQMAIQYF.

CDR3 in amino acids: CSARSGPEEKLFF. In DNA form, the CDR3 reads TGCAGTGCTAGAAGCGGGCCGGAGGAAAAACTGTTTTTT. This chain connects TRBV20-1 to TRBJ1-4; no firm D call. Germline assignment: CDR1 DFQATT and CDR2 SNEGSKA (reference sequence). The CDR3 has 13 residues. The germline V and J ends were trimmed by 2 bases and 8 bases, with 12 bases remaining between them.

The rearrangement joins TRBV28 to TRBJ1-5; no reliable D call. The CDR3 contains 13 residues. V was clipped by 6 bases and J by 9 bases, with 15 bases between them. Germline lookup yields CDR1 MDHEN and CDR2 SYDVKM. The CDR3 sequence: CASSPLRAWPQHF. In DNA, the CDR3 is TGTGCCAGCAGCCCACTAAGGGCTTGGCCCCAGCATTTT.

The J gene is TRBJ1-5, the V gene TRBV6-2 or TRBV6-3, with D perhaps TRBD1 (5 bases). Trimming pared 10 bases from V and 3 bases from J, leaving 16 bases between. Germline CDR1 is MNHEY and CDR2 is SVGEGT. The CDR3 consists of 14 residues. The CDR3 here is CANTRDGNNQPQHF. CDR3 nucleotide sequence: TGTGCCAACACCAGGGACGGGAACAATCAGCCCCAGCATTTT.

This chain joins TRBV19 and TRBJ1-2; 7 nucleotides align to TRBD1. Unmatched junction bases numbered 12, after V lost 4 bases and J lost 7 bases. This CDR3 spans 15 amino acids. The V gene's germline CDR1 is LNHDA and CDR2 SQIVND (reference sequence). The CDR3 here is CASSRDRESGGGYTF. In DNA form, the CDR3 reads TGTGCCAGTAGTAGGGACAGAGAAAGCGGTGGTGGCTACACCTTC.

The V and J genes are TRBV30 and TRBJ2-5; D tentatively reads TRBD1 or TRBD2 (5 bases each). Trimming cost V 5 bases and J 5 bases, with 9 bases left between them. The CDR3 is made up of 11 amino acids. Germline CDR1 GTSNPN, CDR2 SVGIG (reference sequence). CDR3 sequence: CAWGTGETQYF. The DNA for the CDR3 is TGTGCCTGGGGGACCGGGGAGACCCAGTACTTC.

The V and J genes are TRBV4-1 and TRBJ1-5; unclear D gene. The CDR3 is made up of 13 amino acids. The V gene's germline CDR1 is MGHRA and CDR2 YSYEKL. V lost 3 bases and J 1 base, leaving 4 bases between the germline ends. As DNA, the CDR3 is TGCGCCAGCAGCCACGAGAGCAATCAGCCCCAGCATTTT. It translates to CASSHESNQPQHF.

The chain combines TRBV5-1 with TRBJ2-1, with D perhaps given as TRBD1 or TRBD2 (6 bases each). Trimming took 4 bases from V and 5 from J, leaving 19 bases between them. The CDR3 loop spans 16 amino acids. Germline V gene sequence: CDR1 SGHRS, CDR2 YFSETQ. The CDR3 loop reads CASSQMKGGGHNEQFF. The CDR3 nucleotides read TGCGCCAGCAGCCAAATGAAAGGAGGGGGACACAATGAGCAGTTCTTC. Combining the CDR3 with reference TRBV5-1 and TRBJ2-1 gives the whole variable domain KAGVTQTPRYLIKTRGQQVTLSCSPISGHRSVSWYQQTPGQGLQFLFEYFSETQRNKGNFPGRFSGRQFSNSRSEMNVSTLELGDSALYLCASSQMKGGGHNEQFFGPGTRLTVL.

The chain recombines TRBV24-1 with TRBJ1-1; no definite D call. Germline CDR1 and CDR2: KGHDR and SFDVKD. This CDR3 is built from 15 residues. V lost 4 bases to trimming and J lost 1 base, with 12 bases between them. The CDR3 reads CATSDATAGNTEAFF. CDR3 DNA: TGTGCCACCAGTGACGCCACCGCGGGGAACACTGAAGCTTTCTTT.